This note documents a single T cell receptor (beta chain) sequence. This specimen comes from a study of blood T cell repertoires in COVID-19. Turning to the study itself: The study drew acute and convalescent COVID-19 samples from the United States, Italy and Spain. PBMCs, B-cell-depleted T cells, or T cells provided the cDNA or gDNA that made up the material.

Symptom resolution, clearance, or two negative PCRs marked the recovered donors of Cohort 3. Looked up from germline, CDR1 is LNHDA and CDR2 is SQIVND (reference sequence). The CDR3 runs 16 residues. V was trimmed by 5 bases and J by 6 bases, leaving 23 bases between them. Under the authors' procedure: Reference gene primer amplification in the assay estimated nucleated cell counts. Data came from immunoSEQ multiplex PCR; TCRdb stores just in-frame clones and leaves some out. From that table come the V and J calls and clone size; the DNA was used to work out D and trimming. Here the sample spans some 320,000 clones, 89% being singletons.

The V call is TRBV19, the J call TRBJ2-7; D ambiguous. This receptor was taken from a man aged 55 to 70 who had recovered from COVID-19. The sample consisted of PBMCs or T cells enriched from blood (not recorded which). CDR3 nucleotide sequence: TGTGCCAGTAGTCCCGACGCGATGAGGAGCTCACGCGAGCAGTACTTC. Translated, it gives CASSPDAMRSSREQYF.